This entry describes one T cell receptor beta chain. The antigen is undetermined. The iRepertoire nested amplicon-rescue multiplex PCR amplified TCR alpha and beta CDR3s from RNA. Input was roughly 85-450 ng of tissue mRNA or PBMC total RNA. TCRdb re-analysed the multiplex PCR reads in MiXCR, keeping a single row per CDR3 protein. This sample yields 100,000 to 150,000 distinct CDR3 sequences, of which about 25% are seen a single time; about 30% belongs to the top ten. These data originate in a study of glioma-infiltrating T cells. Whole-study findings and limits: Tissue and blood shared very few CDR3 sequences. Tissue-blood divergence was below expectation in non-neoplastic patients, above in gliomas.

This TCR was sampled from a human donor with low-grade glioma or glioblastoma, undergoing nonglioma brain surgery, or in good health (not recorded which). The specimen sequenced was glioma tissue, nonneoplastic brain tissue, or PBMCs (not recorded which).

The CDR3 coding sequence is TGTGCCAGCAGCCCCCAGGCAGCTACTAATGAAAAACTGTTTTTT. Its translation is CASSPQAATNEKLFF. The rearrangement links TRBV7-3 to TRBJ1-4, with D unclear. CDR3 length: 15 residues. Deletions cut 5 bases from V and 2 bases from J, with 12 bases between. Germline assignment: CDR1 SGHTA and CDR2 FQGTGA.